The clone carrying this T cell receptor (beta chain) was picked up a small number of times. Antigen unknown. V shed 5 bases and J 6 bases; nucleotides not matched to a gene: 3. There are 13 residues in the CDR3. 5'RACE with constant-segment primers built TCRalpha and TCRbeta cDNA libraries with UMIs. TCRdb called the 5' RACE reads again in MiXCR, with one record for every CDR3 protein. The sample shows some 130,000 distinct CDR3 sequences, about 16% of them seen only once. This specimen comes from a study of T-cell memory formation after mild COVID-19. Findings of the study overall: Chiefly within CM and EM were the contracting CD4+ clones; CD8+ ones were within EMRA.

This receptor was obtained from an adult woman who had mild COVID-19 (a few samples of this study predate the infection). Cell type and time point are not known. Sequenced: PBMCs or a T cell subset sorted from them (not recorded which). The chain employs TRBV12-3 or TRBV12-4 and TRBJ2-2; 7 positions match TRBD1. The CDR3 protein is CASSLTGAGELFF. Written as DNA, the CDR3 is TGTGCCAGCAGTCTCACAGGGGCCGGGGAGCTGTTTTTT.